This T cell receptor (beta chain) is from a study of blood T cell repertoires in COVID-19. The length of the CDR3 is 20 residues. Repertoires were generated with immunoSEQ multiplex PCR, while TCRdb's copy carries only in-frame clones and drops some. Of fewer than 300,000 clones in the sample, 85% were seen once. What was sequenced was peripheral blood. The source is a man aged 50-59 years with active or convalescent COVID-19. J is TRBJ1-1 and V is TRBV21-1; whether TRBD1, the table's D call, matches the DNA was not checked. TRBV21-1 counts as a pseudogene. CDR3 sequence reads: CASSPNLETGPVPVNTEAFF. The CDR3 nucleotides read TGTGCCAGCAGTCCAAACTTAGAGACAGGGCCTGTCCCAGTGAACACTGAAGCTTTCTTT.